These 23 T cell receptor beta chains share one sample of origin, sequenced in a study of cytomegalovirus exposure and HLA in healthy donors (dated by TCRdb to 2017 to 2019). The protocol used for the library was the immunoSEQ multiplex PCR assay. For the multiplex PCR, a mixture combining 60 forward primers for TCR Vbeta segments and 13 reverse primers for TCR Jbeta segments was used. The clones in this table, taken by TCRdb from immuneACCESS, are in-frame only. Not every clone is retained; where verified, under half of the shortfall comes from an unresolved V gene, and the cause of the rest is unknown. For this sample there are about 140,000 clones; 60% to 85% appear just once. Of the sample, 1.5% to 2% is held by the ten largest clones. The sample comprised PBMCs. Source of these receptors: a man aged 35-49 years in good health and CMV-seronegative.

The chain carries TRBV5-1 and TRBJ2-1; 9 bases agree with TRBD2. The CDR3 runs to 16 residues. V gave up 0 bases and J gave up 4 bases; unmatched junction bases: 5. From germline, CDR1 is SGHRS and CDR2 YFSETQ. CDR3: CASSLVLAGQYNEQFF. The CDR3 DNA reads TGCGCCAGCAGCTTGGTGCTAGCGGGACAGTACAATGAGCAGTTCTTC. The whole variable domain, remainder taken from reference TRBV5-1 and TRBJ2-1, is KAGVTQTPRYLIKTRGQQVTLSCSPISGHRSVSWYQQTPGQGLQFLFEYFSETQRNKGNFPGRFSGRQFSNSRSEMNVSTLELGDSALYLCASSLVLAGQYNEQFFGPGTRLTVL.

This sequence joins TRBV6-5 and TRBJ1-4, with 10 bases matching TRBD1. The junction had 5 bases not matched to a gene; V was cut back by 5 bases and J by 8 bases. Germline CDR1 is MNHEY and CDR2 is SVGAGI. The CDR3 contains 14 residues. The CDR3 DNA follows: TGTGCCAGCAGTCGAGACAGGGGGCGGGAAAAACTGTTTTTT. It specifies CASSRDRGREKLFF.

The CDR3 loop is CASGLGPGASSYEQYF. In nucleotides, the CDR3 is TGTGCTAGTGGTTTGGGGCCGGGTGCGTCCTCCTACGAGCAGTACTTC. The chain couples TRBV12-5 to TRBJ2-7, with D unclear. Germline values: CDR1 LGHNT, CDR2 FRNRAP. The CDR3 is 16 residues long. Deletions cut 1 base from V and 0 bases from J, with 13 bases between.

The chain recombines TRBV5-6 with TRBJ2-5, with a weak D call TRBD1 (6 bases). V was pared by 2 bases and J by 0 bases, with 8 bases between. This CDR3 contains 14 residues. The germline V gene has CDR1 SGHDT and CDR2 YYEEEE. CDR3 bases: TGTGCCAGCAGCTTAAGGGGGTACCAAGAGACCCAGTACTTC. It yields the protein CASSLRGYQETQYF.

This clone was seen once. The CDR3 spells CASSGVGPGAGTQYF. The CDR3 DNA is TGTGCCAGCAGTGGGGTTGGGCCTGGGGCTGGAACGCAGTATTTT. J is TRBJ2-3 and V is TRBV27; D possibly corresponds to TRBD1 (5 bases). Germline lookup yields CDR1 MNHEY and CDR2 SMNVEV (reference sequence). The CDR3 covers 15 residues. Deletions cut 5 bases from V and 9 bases from J, with 21 bases between.

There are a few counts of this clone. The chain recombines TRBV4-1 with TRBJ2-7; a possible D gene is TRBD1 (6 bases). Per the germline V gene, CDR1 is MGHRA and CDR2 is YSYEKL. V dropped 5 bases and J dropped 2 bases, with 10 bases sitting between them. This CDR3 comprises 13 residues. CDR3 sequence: CASSVQGTYEQYF. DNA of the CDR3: TGCGCCAGCAGCGTGCAGGGGACCTACGAGCAGTACTTC.

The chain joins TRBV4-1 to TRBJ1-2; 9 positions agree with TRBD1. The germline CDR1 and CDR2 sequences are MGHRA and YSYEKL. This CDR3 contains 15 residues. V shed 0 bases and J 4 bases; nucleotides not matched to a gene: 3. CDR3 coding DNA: TGCGCCAGCAGCCAAGATGGGACAGGGCCCTATGGCTACACCTTC. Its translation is CASSQDGTGPYGYTF.

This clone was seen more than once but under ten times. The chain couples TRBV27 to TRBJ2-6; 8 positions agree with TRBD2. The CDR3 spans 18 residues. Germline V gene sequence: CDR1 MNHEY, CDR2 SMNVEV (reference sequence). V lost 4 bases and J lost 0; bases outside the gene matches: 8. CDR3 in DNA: TGTGCCAGCAGTTCTCTAGCGGGTTCCGTCTCTGGGGCCAACGTCCTGACTTTC. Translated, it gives CASSSLAGSVSGANVLTF.

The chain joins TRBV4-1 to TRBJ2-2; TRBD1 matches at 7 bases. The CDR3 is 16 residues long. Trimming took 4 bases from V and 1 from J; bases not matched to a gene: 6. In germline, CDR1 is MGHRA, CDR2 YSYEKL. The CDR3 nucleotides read TGCGCCAGCAGCCCAGACAGGGATTGGAACACCGGGGAGCTGTTTTTT. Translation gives CASSPDRDWNTGELFF.

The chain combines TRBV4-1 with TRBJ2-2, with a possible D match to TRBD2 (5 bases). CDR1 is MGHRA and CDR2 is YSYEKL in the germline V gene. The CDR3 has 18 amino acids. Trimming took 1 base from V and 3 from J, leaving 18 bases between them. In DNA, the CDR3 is TGCGCCAGCAGCCAAGGTTTACCTTCGAGCGGAGACACCGGGGAGCTGTTTTTT. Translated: CASSQGLPSSGDTGELFF.

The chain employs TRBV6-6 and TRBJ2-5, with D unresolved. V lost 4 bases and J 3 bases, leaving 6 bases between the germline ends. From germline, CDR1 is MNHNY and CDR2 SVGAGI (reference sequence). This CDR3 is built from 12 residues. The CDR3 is CASSLSEETQYF. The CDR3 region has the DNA TGTGCCAGCAGTTTATCCGAAGAGACCCAGTACTTC.

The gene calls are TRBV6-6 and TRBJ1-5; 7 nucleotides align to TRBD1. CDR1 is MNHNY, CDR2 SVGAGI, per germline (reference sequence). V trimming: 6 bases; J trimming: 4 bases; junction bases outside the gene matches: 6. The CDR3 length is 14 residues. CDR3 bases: TGTGCCAGCAGGGACAGGAGACTTAATCAGCCCCAGCATTTT. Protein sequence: CASRDRRLNQPQHF.

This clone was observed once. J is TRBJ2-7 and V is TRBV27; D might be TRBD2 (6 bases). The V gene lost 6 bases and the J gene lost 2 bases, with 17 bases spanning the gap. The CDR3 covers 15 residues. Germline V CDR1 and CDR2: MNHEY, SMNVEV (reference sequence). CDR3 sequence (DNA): TGTGCCAGCAGGACGAGCGGGCGAACAACCTACGAGCAGTACTTC. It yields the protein CASRTSGRTTYEQYF.

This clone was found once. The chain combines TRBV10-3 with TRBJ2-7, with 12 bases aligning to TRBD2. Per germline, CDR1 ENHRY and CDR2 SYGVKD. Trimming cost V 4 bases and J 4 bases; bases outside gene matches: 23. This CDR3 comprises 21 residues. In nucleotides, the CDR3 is TGTGCCATCAGTGGTTACGGGACTAGCGGGCCTACCCCAGCTGCACAGTACGAGCAGTACTTC. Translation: CAISGYGTSGPTPAAQYEQYF.

CDR3 nucleotide sequence: TGTGCCAGCACCGAGAGGGGGCTAGCGGGACCGCCTAGCACAGATACGCAGTATTTT. Its protein product is CASTERGLAGPPSTDTQYF. The V gene is TRBV2, the J gene TRBJ2-3; 9 bases are shared with TRBD2. CDR1 is SNHLY and CDR2 is FYNNEI in the germline V gene. CDR3 length: 19 residues. With 7 bases clipped from V and 0 bases from J, the junction kept 17 bases outside the gene matches.

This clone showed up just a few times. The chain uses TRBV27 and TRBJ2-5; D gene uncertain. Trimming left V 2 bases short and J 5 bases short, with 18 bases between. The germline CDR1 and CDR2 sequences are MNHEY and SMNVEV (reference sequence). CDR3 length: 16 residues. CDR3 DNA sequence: TGTGCCAGCAGTTTACGTGCGCCCCCGGAGTGGGAGACCCAGTACTTC. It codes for CASSLRAPPEWETQYF.

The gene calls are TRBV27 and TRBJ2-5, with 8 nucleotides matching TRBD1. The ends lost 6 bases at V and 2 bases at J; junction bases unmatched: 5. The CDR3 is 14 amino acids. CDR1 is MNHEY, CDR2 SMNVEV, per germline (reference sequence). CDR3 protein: CASSKTGGQETQYF. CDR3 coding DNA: TGTGCCAGCAGCAAAACAGGGGGGCAAGAGACCCAGTACTTC.

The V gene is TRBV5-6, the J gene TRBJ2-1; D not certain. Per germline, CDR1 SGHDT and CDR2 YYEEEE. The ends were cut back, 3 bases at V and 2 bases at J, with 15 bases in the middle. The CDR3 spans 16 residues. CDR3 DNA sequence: TGTGCCAGCAGCTCGGCAACGGGTTCTGCCTACAATGAGCAGTTCTTC. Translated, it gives CASSSATGSAYNEQFF. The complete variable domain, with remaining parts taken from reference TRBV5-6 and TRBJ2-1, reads DAGVTQSPTHLIKTRGQQVTLRCSPKSGHDTVSWYQQALGQGPQFIFQYYEEEERQRGNFPDRFSGHQFPNYSSELNVNALLLGDSALYLCASSSATGSAYNEQFFGPGTRLTVL.

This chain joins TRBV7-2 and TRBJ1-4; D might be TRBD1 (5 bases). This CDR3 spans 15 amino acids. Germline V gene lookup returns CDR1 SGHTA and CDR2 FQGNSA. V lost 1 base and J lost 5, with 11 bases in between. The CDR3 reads CASSLVAGGNEKLFF. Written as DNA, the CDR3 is TGTGCCAGCAGCTTAGTAGCCGGGGGAAATGAAAAACTGTTTTTT.

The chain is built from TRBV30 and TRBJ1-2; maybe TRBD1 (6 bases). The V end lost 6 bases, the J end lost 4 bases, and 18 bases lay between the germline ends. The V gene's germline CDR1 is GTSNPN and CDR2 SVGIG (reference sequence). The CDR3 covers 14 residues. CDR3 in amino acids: CACVVSGVGYGYTF. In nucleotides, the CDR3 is TGTGCCTGCGTCGTCTCAGGGGTCGGCTATGGCTACACCTTC.

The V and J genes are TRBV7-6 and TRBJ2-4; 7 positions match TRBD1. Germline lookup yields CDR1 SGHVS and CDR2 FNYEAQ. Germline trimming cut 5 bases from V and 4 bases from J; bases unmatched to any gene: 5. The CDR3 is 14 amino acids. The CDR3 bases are TGTGCCAGCAGCCCGGGGACAGAGAAAAACATTCAGTACTTC. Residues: CASSPGTEKNIQYF.

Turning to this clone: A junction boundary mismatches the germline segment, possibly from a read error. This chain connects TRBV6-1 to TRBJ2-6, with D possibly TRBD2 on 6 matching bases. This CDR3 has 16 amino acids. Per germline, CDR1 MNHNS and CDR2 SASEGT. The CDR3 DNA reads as TGTGCCAGCAGTGTGTTGGGGTCTGGCGGGGCCAACGGCCTGACTTTC. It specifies CASSVLGSGGANGLTF.

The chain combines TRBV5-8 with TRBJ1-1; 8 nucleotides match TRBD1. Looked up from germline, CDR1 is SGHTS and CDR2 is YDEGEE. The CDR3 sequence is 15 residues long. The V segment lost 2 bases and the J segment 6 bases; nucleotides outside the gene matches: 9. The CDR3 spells CASSLRGQGAAEAFF. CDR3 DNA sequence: TGTGCCAGCAGCTTACGAGGGCAGGGGGCCGCTGAAGCTTTCTTT.